Presented here are 31 T cell receptor beta chains from one specimen sequenced in a study of beta chain features in type 1 diabetes. Whole-study findings and limits: Among all four CD4+ subsets, Type 1 diabetes patients had TCRB CDR3s that were moderately but significantly shorter.

Expressed TCRB transcripts were sequenced, since all the RNA that had been isolated was reverse transcribed. This table comes from immunoSEQ multiplex PCR, and its TCRdb copy is limited to in-frame clones, with some not included. The table includes about 370,000 clones, over 8.5% detected once. Their antigen targets remain unknown. Sequenced input: central memory CD4+ T cells from blood. The receptors were gathered from a man aged 30 to 39 with type 1 diabetes.

Details on this clone: At one boundary the junction diverges from the germline segment, which might be a read error. Other DNA sequences of this sample code for an identical CDR3. This chain links TRBV6-6 with TRBJ2-2; TRBD1 might be the D (5 bases). Germline values: CDR1 MNHNY, CDR2 SVGAGI (reference sequence). CDR3 length: 16 residues. CDR3 region: CASKQGNTFYTGELFF. CDR3 DNA: TGTGCCAGCAAGCAGGGAAACACCTTCTACACCGGAGAGCTGTTTTTT.

This clone turned up a few times. The sample holds other DNA sequences that translate to the same CDR3. The chain has TRBV7-2 and TRBJ2-7; 9 bases are shared with TRBD1. The CDR3 loop spans 15 amino acids. Germline V gene sequence: CDR1 SGHTA, CDR2 FQGNSA. J gave up 1 base and V 4 bases, and 5 bases lay outside the gene matches. This CDR3 reads CASSYTGTGSYEQYF. The CDR3 nucleotides are TGTGCCAGCAGCTATACCGGGACAGGGTCCTACGAGCAGTACTTC.

The chain links TRBV28 to TRBJ2-7; perhaps TRBD1 as D (7 bases). There are 14 residues in the CDR3. The V end was cut by 3 bases, the J end by 3 bases, with 12 bases between. The germline CDR1 and CDR2 sequences are MDHEN and SYDVKM. CDR3 bases: TGTGCCAGCAGTTTCCAGGGGGAGGTCTACGAGCAGTACTTC. Translation gives CASSFQGEVYEQYF.

This clone was counted only a few times. The chain has TRBV6-4 and TRBJ2-1, with TRBD2 matching over 9 bases. This CDR3 has 16 residues. The ends lost 0 bases at V and 9 bases at J; junction bases unmatched: 9. Germline CDR1 MRHNA, CDR2 SNTAGT. CDR3 residues: CASSDSRTSGLGEQFF. The CDR3 region has the DNA TGTGCCAGCAGTGACTCGCGTACTAGCGGGCTTGGTGAGCAGTTCTTC.

This chain joins TRBV7-9 and TRBJ2-7; tentatively, D is TRBD1 (6 bases). V lost 5 bases and J 0 bases, leaving 17 bases between the germline ends. This CDR3 comprises 16 residues. The germline CDR1 and CDR2 sequences are SEHNR and FQNEAQ (reference sequence). The CDR3 loop reads CASSPRTALLSYEQYF. CDR3 sequence (DNA): TGTGCCAGCAGCCCAAGGACAGCCTTACTCTCCTACGAGCAGTACTTC.

This clone was observed a handful of times. Written as DNA, the CDR3 is TGTGCCAGCAAGGCAGACTTAAGCACAGATACGCAGTATTTT. This codes for CASKADLSTDTQYF. The rearrangement links TRBV2 to TRBJ2-3; D unclear. The CDR3 is 14 amino acids. Germline-derived CDR1 and CDR2 are SNHLY and FYNNEI. Trimming took off 7 bases at V and 0 bases at J, with 11 bases between the two ends.

This clone has just a few counts. The gene calls are TRBV19 and TRBJ2-7; 7 nucleotides match TRBD1. This CDR3 contains 12 residues. V lost 10 bases and J lost 5; bases outside the gene matches: 8. Germline V gene data show CDR1 as LNHDA and CDR2 as SQIVND (reference sequence). The CDR3 loop is CATGDREHEQYF. CDR3 coding DNA: TGTGCCACTGGCGACAGGGAACACGAGCAGTACTTC.

Details on this clone: The germline gene is not matched at one end of the junction; a read error may be the cause. This chain connects TRBV4-1 to TRBJ2-2; 7 bases agree with TRBD1. The CDR3 is made up of 16 amino acids. Looked up from germline, CDR1 is MGHRA and CDR2 is YSYEKL. This chain's CDR3 is CASSQGDMSNAGELFF. The CDR3 coding sequence is TGTGCCAGCAGCCAGGGGGACATGAGTAATGCCGGGGAGCTGTTTTTT.

The chain links TRBV4-2 to TRBJ2-6, with D unresolved. The germline gives CDR1 LGHNA, CDR2 YNFKEQ. The CDR3 is made up of 16 amino acids. Trimming left V 0 bases short and J 0 bases short, with 6 bases between. The CDR3, as DNA: TGTGCCAGCAGCCAAGATGTAACCTCTGGGGCCAACGTCCTGACTTTC. Translation: CASSQDVTSGANVLTF.

The chain combines TRBV29-1 with TRBJ2-1, with 9 bases fitting TRBD1. The junction had 5 bases not matched to a gene; V was cut back by 2 bases and J by 9 bases. The CDR3 totals 13 residues. Germline V gene data show CDR1 as SQVTM and CDR2 as ANQGSEA. In DNA, the CDR3 is TGCAGCGTTGAAAGGGACAGGGATCGTGAGCAGTTCTTC. This codes for CSVERDRDREQFF.

This chain connects TRBV29-1 to TRBJ2-1; unclear D gene. V lost 0 bases, J lost 6 bases, and 12 bases lay in between. The length of the CDR3 is 14 residues. Per the germline V gene, CDR1 is SQVTM and CDR2 is ANQGSEA. The CDR3: CSVEDLGLGNEQFF. The CDR3 DNA reads as TGCAGCGTTGAAGATCTCGGCCTGGGCAATGAGCAGTTCTTC.

The chain employs TRBV27 and TRBJ1-2, with 7 positions matching TRBD1. The CDR3 is made up of 13 amino acids. Germline assignment: CDR1 MNHEY and CDR2 SMNVEV (reference sequence). J gave up 4 bases and V 10 bases, and 9 bases lay outside the gene matches. The CDR3 DNA reads as TGTGCCACATGGGACAGCTTTCGCTATGGCTACACCTTC. It codes for CATWDSFRYGYTF.

The chain employs TRBV28 and TRBJ1-1, with D possibly TRBD1 on 6 matching bases. The germline gives CDR1 MDHEN, CDR2 SYDVKM. V was clipped by 6 bases and J by 6 bases, with 11 bases between them. The CDR3 length is 12 residues. The CDR3 spells CASRARGSEAFF. Here the CDR3 DNA reads TGTGCCAGCAGGGCCAGGGGTTCTGAAGCTTTCTTT.

This clone was observed a handful of times. The chain recombines TRBV4-2 with TRBJ2-1; a possible D gene is TRBD2 (6 bases). CDR1 and CDR2 from the germline V gene are LGHNA and YNFKEQ. V lost 5 bases, J lost 7 bases, and 21 bases lay in between. The CDR3 covers 16 residues. The CDR3 nucleotides read TGTGCCAGCAGCTCACACTTCGGGACTGAGTGGAATGAGCAGTTCTTC. It specifies CASSSHFGTEWNEQFF.

The chain employs TRBV7-9 and TRBJ2-5; 9 bases match TRBD1. Germline V CDR1 and CDR2: SEHNR, FQNEAQ (reference sequence). Trimming removed 5 bases from V and 3 bases from J; junction bases left unmatched: 4. This CDR3 is 14 amino acids long. The CDR3 nucleotides read TGTGCCAGCAGCACGACAGGGGGTAAAGAGACCCAGTACTTC. Translating gives CASSTTGGKETQYF.

The rearrangement uses TRBV6-5 and TRBJ2-7; 9 nucleotides line up with TRBD1. Germline CDR1 and CDR2: MNHEY and SVGAGI. The CDR3 sequence is 14 residues long. V lost 6 bases to trimming and J lost 7 bases; unmatched junction nucleotides: 10. This CDR3 reads CASSYDRGAGEQYF. In DNA, the CDR3 is TGTGCCAGCAGCTACGACAGGGGGGCGGGGGAGCAGTACTTC.

This clone was seen ten or more times. The V and J genes are TRBV4-3 and TRBJ2-7; TRBD1 matches at 11 bases. V gave up 2 bases and J gave up 5 bases; unmatched junction bases: 5. This CDR3 contains 15 residues. The germline CDR1 and CDR2 sequences are LGHNA and YSLEER. The CDR3 coding sequence is TGCGCCAGCAGCCAACAAAGGACAGGGGGCGACGAGCAGTACTTC. It specifies CASSQQRTGGDEQYF.

This clone showed up just a few times. This chain joins TRBV19 and TRBJ2-5, with 9 nucleotides matching TRBD1. The junction had 7 bases not matched to a gene; V was cut back by 5 bases and J by 3 bases. CDR1 is LNHDA, CDR2 SQIVND, per germline (reference sequence). The CDR3 spans 15 residues. CDR3 nucleotide sequence: TGTGCCAGTAGTCCATGGACAGGGGACAAAGAGACCCAGTACTTC. Encoded protein: CASSPWTGDKETQYF.

The rearrangement joins TRBV19 to TRBJ2-7; 8 positions match TRBD1. This CDR3 contains 16 residues. Germline V gene data show CDR1 as LNHDA and CDR2 as SQIVND (reference sequence). Germline trimming cut 4 bases from V and 6 bases from J; bases unmatched to any gene: 14. The CDR3: CASSNGRQGIWSEQYF. CDR3 bases: TGTGCCAGTAGTAACGGGAGACAGGGGATCTGGAGCGAGCAGTACTTC.

The chain links TRBV7-2 to TRBJ2-5, with 10 bases matching TRBD2. The J call is uncertain, as TRBJ2-7 better fits the DNA end. Germline loops: CDR1 SGHTA, CDR2 FQGNSA. CDR3 length equals 16 residues. The CDR3 coding sequence is TGTGCCAGCAGCCGACCGGGGCTAGCGGGAGAAGACGAGCAGTACTTC. Encoded protein: CASSRPGLAGEDEQYF.

The J gene is TRBJ1-3, the V gene TRBV15; a possible D gene is TRBD1 (5 bases). This CDR3 has 15 amino acids. Germline V gene lookup returns CDR1 LNHNV and CDR2 YYDKDF (reference sequence). V lost 0 bases, J lost 2 bases, and 8 bases lay in between. CDR3 loop: CATSRDWGAGNTIYF. CDR3 DNA sequence: TGTGCCACCAGCAGAGATTGGGGGGCTGGAAACACCATATATTTT.

The chain carries TRBV7-7 and TRBJ2-3; 9 bases agree with TRBD2. Unmatched junction bases numbered 6, after V lost 5 bases and J lost 0 bases. Germline CDR1 is SSHAT and CDR2 is FNYEAQ (reference sequence). There are 16 residues in the CDR3. The CDR3 DNA reads as TGTGCCAGCAGCATCCCTAGCGGGGCTAGCACAGATACGCAGTATTTT. Amino acid sequence: CASSIPSGASTDTQYF. The full variable domain, with the rest looked up from reference TRBV7-7 and TRBJ2-3, is GAGVSQSPRYKVTKRGQDVTLRCDPISSHATLYWYQQALGQGPEFLTYFNYEAQPDKSGLPSDRFSAERPEGSISTLTIQRTEQRDSAMYRCASSIPSGASTDTQYFGPGTRLTVL.

This clone was found a few times. The chain uses TRBV7-6 and TRBJ1-2; D unresolved. The CDR3 is 15 residues long. From germline, CDR1 is SGHVS and CDR2 FNYEAQ. V shed 4 bases and J shed 2 bases, with 14 bases lying between them. CDR3 region: CASSSRIGRNYGYTF. In DNA, the CDR3 is TGTGCCAGCAGCTCCAGAATTGGGAGGAACTATGGCTACACCTTC.

This clone occurred a few times. The V call is TRBV19, the J call TRBJ2-3; D not certain. V was trimmed by 1 base and J by 1 base, leaving 15 bases between them. Germline assignment: CDR1 LNHDA and CDR2 SQIVND (reference sequence). The CDR3 runs 17 residues. The CDR3 loop reads CASSIGRSEIGTDTQYF. In nucleotides, the CDR3 is TGTGCCAGTAGTATAGGGCGAAGCGAAATTGGCACAGATACGCAGTATTTT.

The chain is built from TRBV7-2 and TRBJ2-3; D possibly corresponds to TRBD2 (5 bases). The CDR3 extends over 15 amino acids. Germline V gene lookup returns CDR1 SGHTA and CDR2 FQGNSA. Deletions cut 1 base from V and 7 bases from J, with 15 bases between. The CDR3 sequence is CASSLEPYGGYTQYF. Here the CDR3 DNA reads TGTGCCAGCAGCTTAGAACCGTACGGAGGCTATACGCAGTATTTT.

This clone was recorded many times. This chain uses TRBV29-1 with TRBJ1-2, with TRBD1 identical over 8 bases. V lost 5 bases, J lost 3 bases, and 11 bases stayed unmatched. The CDR3 sequence is 15 residues long. Germline V gene lookup returns CDR1 SQVTM and CDR2 ANQGSEA. The CDR3 nucleotides are TGCAGCGTTCGCCCCAGGGGGCGAAACGACTATGGCTACACCTTC. This sequence encodes CSVRPRGRNDYGYTF.

This clone has only a few counts. The chain recombines TRBV7-9 with TRBJ1-1; 9 nucleotides line up with TRBD1. The CDR3 contains 15 residues. J was trimmed by 3 bases and V by 4 bases; bases with no gene match: 6. Germline CDR1 reads SEHNR; CDR2 reads FQNEAQ (reference sequence). The CDR3 here is CASSSKQGAHTEAFF. CDR3 DNA sequence: TGTGCCAGCAGCTCAAAACAGGGGGCTCACACTGAAGCTTTCTTT.

This clone was seen more than once but under ten times. The rearrangement joins TRBV11-2 to TRBJ2-5; a possible D gene is TRBD1 (6 bases). Germline CDR1 and CDR2: SGHAT and FQNNGV. With 2 bases removed from V and 5 bases from J, the gap between germline ends came to 15 bases. The CDR3 length is 15 residues. The CDR3 sequence is CASSLILQGTETQYF. The DNA of the CDR3 is TGTGCCAGCAGCTTAATTCTGCAGGGGACGGAGACCCAGTACTTC.

This chain links TRBV9 with TRBJ2-1; no firm D call. V lost 0 bases and J lost 6, with 1 base in between. Germline loops: CDR1 SGDLS, CDR2 YYNGEE. CDR3 length: 11 amino acids. The chain's CDR3 is CASSVANEQFF. In DNA form, the CDR3 reads TGTGCCAGCAGCGTAGCCAATGAGCAGTTCTTC.

This sequence joins TRBV28 and TRBJ2-2; 7 bases map to TRBD1. Trimming took 5 bases from V and 6 from J; bases not matched to a gene: 9. The CDR3 spans 15 residues. CDR1 and CDR2 (germline): MDHEN, SYDVKM. The CDR3 spells CASSEIQGKAGELFF. In DNA, the CDR3 is TGTGCCAGCAGTGAAATACAGGGGAAGGCCGGGGAGCTGTTTTTT.

This clone showed up just a few times. The DNA for the CDR3 is TGTGCCTGGAGGTTGAGCGGGCCACGCAGCGAGCAGTACTTC. This gives the protein CAWRLSGPRSEQYF. The chain has TRBV30 and TRBJ2-7; the D gene is possibly TRBD2 (6 bases). The V gene's germline CDR1 is GTSNPN and CDR2 SVGIG (reference sequence). V dropped 3 bases and J dropped 6 bases, with 18 bases sitting between them. This CDR3 is built from 14 residues.